This TCR beta chain was recovered during a study of T cell responses to AZD1222 COVID-19 vaccine. Regarding the study as a whole: Seropositive AZD1222 recipients at baseline numbered only 5 or 6.

Sequencing used immunoSEQ multiplex PCR; TCRdb keeps in-frame clones, though not all of them. In the table there are about 93,000 clones, 86% of which are singletons. V gave up 6 bases and J gave up 3 bases, with 18 bases separating them. This CDR3 spans 15 amino acids. Germline V gene data show CDR1 as KGHSH and CDR2 as LQKENI. About this clone: Antigen specificity is unknown.

This clonotype originated in an adult in good health. The source material was peripheral blood, sampled on day 0 of AZD1222 vaccination. The chain couples TRBV18 to TRBJ2-7; D gene unclear. The DNA for the CDR3 is TGTGCCAGCTCCCCCTACCCTAGGGTCAGCTACGAGCAGTACTTC. It translates to CASSPYPRVSYEQYF.